Shown below are 14 T cell receptor beta chains from a single sample sequenced in a study of cytomegalovirus exposure and HLA in healthy donors. PCR involved 60 Vbeta and 13 Jbeta primers. Clones were sequenced by immunoSEQ multiplex PCR, and TCRdb holds only the in-frame ones, with some missing. This repertoire shows over 70,000 clones, roughly two thirds found once; its top ten account for 7.6%. Sequenced material: PBMCs. The receptors were sampled from a man aged 35-49 years in good health and CMV-seropositive.

Only one count was recorded for this clone. The junction does not match germline at one end; this may be a read error. V is TRBV7-7 and J is TRBJ2-5, with 7 nucleotides matching TRBD2. Germline V CDR1 and CDR2: SSHAT, FNYEAQ (reference sequence). The CDR3 sequence is 16 residues long. This CDR3 reads CASSQRAGQGGETQYF. The CDR3 DNA is TGTGCTAGCAGCCAGAGGGCTGGGCAGGGAGGGGAGACCCAGTACTTC.

The CDR3 bases are TGTGCCAGCAGTTCGACAGGAGGCAATCAGCCCCAGCATTTT. Translation gives CASSSTGGNQPQHF. V is TRBV6-5 and J is TRBJ1-5; tentative D call: TRBD1 (6 bases). The CDR3 has 14 residues. Germline V gene sequence: CDR1 MNHEY, CDR2 SVGAGI. Trimming took 4 bases from V and 2 from J, leaving 9 bases between them.

The chain couples TRBV28 to TRBJ1-1; no clear D gene. The CDR3 length is 13 residues. Per germline, CDR1 MDHEN and CDR2 SYDVKM. Trimming took 6 bases from V and 1 from J, leaving 9 bases between them. Here the CDR3 reads CASSPRENTEAFF. The CDR3 nucleotides read TGTGCCAGCAGCCCCCGGGAGAACACTGAAGCTTTCTTT.

This clone has more than one count but fewer than ten. The rearrangement links TRBV13 to TRBJ1-1, with a tentative D call TRBD1 (6 bases). Germline V gene lookup returns CDR1 PRHDT and CDR2 FYEKMQ (reference sequence). V gave up 5 bases and J gave up 2 bases, with 15 bases separating them. CDR3 length equals 15 residues. The CDR3 DNA reads TGTGCCAGCAGCGCCCTCAGGGGCCTCAACACTGAAGCTTTCTTT. It specifies CASSALRGLNTEAFF.

The rearrangement links TRBV15 to TRBJ1-2, with D maybe TRBD1 (5 bases). CDR1 is LNHNV and CDR2 is YYDKDF in the germline V gene (reference sequence). V lost 0 bases and J lost 8, with 16 bases in between. CDR3 length: 15 amino acids. In DNA, the CDR3 is TGTGCCACCAGCAGAGACGGGACTACCCTCGGCGGCTACACCTTC. Protein sequence: CATSRDGTTLGGYTF.

The rearrangement links TRBV5-1 to TRBJ2-5; TRBD1 is a possible D gene (5 bases). Trimming took off 4 bases at V and 5 bases at J, with 18 bases between the two ends. Germline V gives CDR1 SGHRS, CDR2 YFSETQ. There are 15 residues in the CDR3. For the CDR3, the DNA is TGCGCCAGCAGCCTCAGTAGTGGGGCTTTGGAGACCCAGTACTTC. Translating it yields CASSLSSGALETQYF.

This clone came up a few times. The gene calls are TRBV6-1 and TRBJ2-3; the D is unclear. This CDR3 is built from 15 residues. Between the trimmed V and J ends, which lost 4 bases and 0 bases, there was a span of 11 bases. Germline V CDR1 and CDR2: MNHNS, SASEGT. The CDR3, as DNA: TGTGCCAGCAGTGTTACTGTCTCTAGCACAGATACGCAGTATTTT. It yields the protein CASSVTVSSTDTQYF.

This clone was counted between two and nine times. This chain links TRBV6-5 with TRBJ2-1, with 8 bases that match TRBD2. This CDR3 has 15 residues. V was clipped by 5 bases and J by 4 bases; unmatched bases: 7. CDR1 and CDR2 from the germline V gene are MNHEY and SVGAGI. The CDR3, as DNA: TGTGCCAGCAGTAGACCGGGGGGGATATACAATGAGCAGTTCTTC. The encoded protein is CASSRPGGIYNEQFF.

This chain connects TRBV5-8 to TRBJ2-5; 8 bases match TRBD1. The CDR3 is 15 residues long. Germline-derived CDR1 and CDR2 are SGHTS and YDEGEE. Trimming removed 0 bases from V and 4 bases from J; junction bases left unmatched: 5. The CDR3 spells CASSLEVTGGETQYF. The CDR3 DNA sequence: TGTGCCAGCAGCTTGGAAGTCACAGGGGGAGAGACCCAGTACTTC. The variable domain in full, completed from reference TRBV5-8 and TRBJ2-5, reads EAGVTQSPTHLIKTRGQQATLRCSPISGHTSVYWYQQALGLGLQFLLWYDEGEERNRGNFPPRFSGRQFPNYSSELNVNALELEDSALYLCASSLEVTGGETQYFGPGTRLLVL.

This clone was counted between two and nine times. The same CDR3 is also encoded by other DNA sequences in this sample. In DNA, the CDR3 is TGTGCCAGCAGCCAAGGAGGCAATCAGCCCCAGCATTTT. Its protein is CASSQGGNQPQHF. The V gene is TRBV14, the J gene TRBJ1-5, with D unclear. The V end lost 1 base, the J end lost 2 bases, and 3 bases lay between the germline ends. The CDR3 length is 13 residues. In germline, CDR1 is SGHDN, CDR2 FVKESK.

In the case of this clone: Given the absence of the conserved phenylalanine or tryptophan at the CDR3 end, a read error is likely. No DNA is shown, since the ends of the CDR3 on it are uncertain; the CDR3 is the one TCRdb lists. The chain combines TRBV23-1 with TRBJ2-7; the table calls TRBD2, which could not be checked here. TRBV23-1 is an ORF; its function is uncertain. The CDR3 has 8 amino acids, counting both end residues. The CDR3 protein is CASGLQSA.

Here the CDR3 reads CASSDLDRANTIYF. The CDR3 DNA is TGTGCCAGCAGTGATCTGGACAGGGCCAACACCATATATTTT. The rearrangement joins TRBV25-1 to TRBJ1-3, with TRBD1 identical over 8 bases. The CDR3 has 14 residues. Trimming at V came to 3 bases and at J to 7 bases, leaving 5 bases not matched to a gene. The germline CDR1 and CDR2 sequences are MGHDK and SYGVNS.

V is TRBV5-1 and J is TRBJ1-1, with TRBD1 matching over 10 bases. The CDR3 contains 16 residues. Trimming cost V 0 bases and J 4 bases; bases outside gene matches: 6. The germline gives CDR1 SGHRS, CDR2 YFSETQ. DNA for the CDR3: TGCGCCAGCAGCTTGGGCCGACAGGGGGCGGGCACTGAAGCTTTCTTT. Translation: CASSLGRQGAGTEAFF.

The chain joins TRBV9 to TRBJ2-2, with a weak D call TRBD2 (5 bases). Between the trimmed V and J ends, which lost 1 base and 6 bases, there was a span of 16 bases. The V gene's germline CDR1 is SGDLS and CDR2 YYNGEE. This CDR3 region has 16 residues. CDR3 nucleotides: TGTGCCAGCAGCGTAACCGGAGGAAGGGCGGCCGGGGAGCTGTTTTTT. This translates into CASSVTGGRAAGELFF.